The clone carrying this T cell receptor beta chain has only a few counts. The time point here: persistent/refractory GD, antithyroid drugs over 5 years with positive TRAb. PBMC-derived RNA was used for the TCR library. This entry belongs to a study of regulatory T cells in long-lasting Graves disease. Investigators prepared the TCR beta libraries by applying iRepertoire HTBI primers and Arm-PCR of CDR3 regions. From the multiplex PCR reads, TCRdb called clonotypes with MiXCR, one entry per CDR3 protein. The top ten clones hold approximately 31% of a sample with roughly 300,000 distinct CDR3 sequences, roughly 21% of them seen once. Germline values: CDR1 LGHDT, CDR2 YNNKEL (reference sequence). The CDR3 runs to 13 residues. The V end lost 1 base, the J end lost 7 bases, and 10 bases lay between the germline ends.

The chain links TRBV3-1 to TRBJ1-2; D not certain. The clonotype comes from a female donor with Graves disease. The specimen was peripheral blood mononuclear cells (PBMCs), collected when the disease was refractory, from a patient treated with antithyroid drugs. The CDR3 DNA reads TGTGCCAGCAGCCAAGCTACAGACTTTGGCTACACCTTC. Translation gives CASSQATDFGYTF. Full variable domain (rest looked up from reference TRBV3-1 and TRBJ1-2): DTAVSQTPKYLVTQMGNDKSIKCEQNLGHDTMYWYKQDSKKFLKIMFSYNNKELIINETVPNRFSPKSPDKAHLNLHINSLELGDSAVYFCASSQATDFGYTFGSGTRLTVV.